This T cell receptor beta chain was obtained from a study of blood T cell repertoires in COVID-19 (dated by TCRdb to 2019 to 2021). As for the study more broadly: Samples from collaborators originated in the United States, Italy and Spain and spanned both the acute and convalescent phases of COVID-19. Where HLA class I and class II types were available, the types were taken from metadata supplied by the sample provider, not from assay-based typing. The material from the prospective study consisted of cDNA or gDNA derived from T cells, B-cell-depleted T cells, or PBMCs. Samples came from the ongoing ImmuneRACE study (first 160 participants) plus 1,254 subjects from 6 global collaborators. The repertoires were released in a freely available public database meant as a resource for research on the immune response to SARS-CoV-2. The sample metadata nearly always contained a de-identified subject ID, COVID-19 status, age in years and sex. Deeply sampled blood TCRbeta repertoires from subjects exposed to, actively infected with, or recovered from COVID-19 were included in the dataset.

For this clone: Its specific antigen is unknown. No clone much larger than this one lies a single base away; base qualities are absent.

The CDR3 runs 16 amino acids, cysteine and phenylalanine included. Only the CDR3 region is kept as DNA, spanning 48 bases read in frame from base 1. CDR1 and CDR2, looked up from the germline V gene (reference sequence), are SGHNT and YYREEE. Trimming leaves V shorter by 4 bases and J shorter by 4 bases, with the junction holding 12 bases beyond the gene matches. Overall study outcomes, separate from this receptor: The quantity of clinical and demographic metadata differed by source and by participant and was supplied without curation.

TCRbeta CDR3 regions were amplified from genomic DNA using the immunoSEQ Assay, a bias-controlled multiplex PCR. Regarding the original processing steps: Within the assay, amplification of reference gene primers was used to estimate how many nucleated cells each sample contained. Sequence reads were collapsed and filtered to measure the absolute abundance of every unique TCRbeta CDR3 rearrangement. Productive Simpson clonality was computed per sample as the square root of Simpson's diversity index over productive rearrangements. Entries here come from immuneACCESS through TCRdb and include only in-frame sequences with V and J called. Some clones fail to appear in such tables; in the studies checked, an unresolved V gene covers under half of the shortfall, and the cause of the remainder is unknown. V and J calls and clone size are as listed in that table; D and trimming were resolved from the DNA. The sample contains more than 100,000 clones, almost 90% of them found a single time. The ten largest make up 3.8% of the sample.

At one collaborating source in Seattle, patients were enrolled during active infection and were followed longitudinally through the course of disease. Each collaborating institution followed its own protocols to collect whole blood in K2EDTA tubes. For TCRbeta analysis, collaborator samples were shipped as frozen whole blood, as isolated PBMCs, or as DNA extracted from either sample type. The chain was built from TRBV5-4 and TRBJ1-1, with 8 bases matching TRBD1. This TCR was sampled from a woman in her sixties or seventies with COVID-19, enrolled during active disease. What was sequenced was peripheral blood. The CDR3 has the sequence CASSRQGYSAGTEAFF. The nucleotide sequence is given as TGTGCCAGCAGCCGACAGGGGTATAGTGCCGGCACTGAAGCTTTCTTT. With the portions outside the CDR3 filled from the reference TRBV5-4 and TRBJ1-1 genes, the complete variable region becomes ETGVTQSPTHLIKTRGQQVTLRCSSQSGHNTVSWYQQALGQGPQFIFQYYREEENGRGNFPPRFSGLQFPNYSSELNVNALELDDSALYLCASSRQGYSAGTEAFFGQGTRLTVV.